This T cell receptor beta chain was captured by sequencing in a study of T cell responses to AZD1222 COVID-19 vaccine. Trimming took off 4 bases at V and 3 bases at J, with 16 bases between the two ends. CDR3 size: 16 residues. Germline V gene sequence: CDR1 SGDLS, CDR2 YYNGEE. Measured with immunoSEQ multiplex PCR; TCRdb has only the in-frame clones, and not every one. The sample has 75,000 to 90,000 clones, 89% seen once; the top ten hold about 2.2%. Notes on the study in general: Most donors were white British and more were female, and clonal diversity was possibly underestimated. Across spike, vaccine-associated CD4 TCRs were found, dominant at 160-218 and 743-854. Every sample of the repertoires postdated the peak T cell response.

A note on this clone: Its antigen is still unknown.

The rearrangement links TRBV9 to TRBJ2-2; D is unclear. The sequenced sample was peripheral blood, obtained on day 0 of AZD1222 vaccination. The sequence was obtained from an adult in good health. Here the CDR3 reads CASSPSPRLDTGELFF. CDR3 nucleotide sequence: TGTGCCAGCAGCCCGTCTCCGAGACTGGACACCGGGGAGCTGTTTTTT.